These 7 T cell receptor beta chains were sequenced from one sample in a study of blood T cell repertoires in COVID-19. Here immunoSEQ multiplex PCR was the method, and the copy in TCRdb shows in-frame clones only, minus some. The sample has almost 85,000 clones, more than 70% seen once. The sample taken for sequencing was peripheral blood. The receptors stem from a man at least 80 years old with active or convalescent COVID-19.

This clone was detected once. This chain links TRBV7-2 with TRBJ2-3; TRBD2 matches at 7 bases. V shed 1 base, J shed 6 bases, and the junction held 10 bases outside the gene matches. The CDR3 totals 16 residues. Germline values: CDR1 SGHTA, CDR2 FQGNSA. CDR3: CASSLGRGGRVDTQYF. The CDR3 DNA reads TGTGCCAGCAGCTTAGGGAGGGGCGGGAGAGTTGATACGCAGTATTTT.

The chain links TRBV15 to TRBJ1-2; D may be TRBD1 (5 bases). CDR1 and CDR2 from the germline V gene are LNHNV and YYDKDF (reference sequence). The V end was cut by 8 bases, the J end by 4 bases, with 14 bases between. This CDR3 has 13 residues. In DNA, the CDR3 is TGTGCCACCCACCGCGGACAATCCTATGGCTACACCTTC. It encodes CATHRGQSYGYTF.

The rearrangement uses TRBV5-6 and TRBJ1-3, with D possibly being TRBD1 (5 bases). V was shortened by 4 bases and J by 3 bases, with 20 bases between the two germline ends. This CDR3 has 17 residues. From germline, CDR1 is SGHDT and CDR2 YYEEEE. This chain's CDR3 is CASSPRGAGTLGNTIYF. In DNA, the CDR3 is TGTGCCAGCAGCCCCCGGGGTGCGGGGACCCTTGGAAACACCATATATTTT.

The chain combines TRBV24-1 with TRBJ2-1, with TRBD1 identical over 7 bases. The CDR3 runs 17 residues. Germline-derived CDR1 and CDR2 are KGHDR and SFDVKD. Trimming took 5 bases from V and 3 from J; bases not matched to a gene: 12. The CDR3 nucleotides are TGTGCCACCAGTGCCCCCTCCGGGACAGTTTTCTACAATGAGCAGTTCTTC. Its protein product is CATSAPSGTVFYNEQFF.

The chain joins TRBV6-5 to TRBJ1-1; 8 positions match TRBD1. J gave up 4 bases and V 7 bases, and 11 bases lay outside the gene matches. There are 15 residues in the CDR3. Germline V gene sequence: CDR1 MNHEY, CDR2 SVGAGI. The CDR3 spells CASKNQGAPGTEAFF. CDR3 in DNA: TGTGCCAGCAAAAATCAGGGGGCGCCGGGCACTGAAGCTTTCTTT.

The V gene is TRBV19, the J gene TRBJ2-5; 15 bases line up with TRBD2. With V trimmed by 1 base and J by 2 bases, 8 bases remained unmatched. Germline CDR1 LNHDA, CDR2 SQIVND (reference sequence). The CDR3 is 19 residues long. The CDR3 DNA reads TGTGCCAGTAGTATAGGGGGGACTAGCGGGAGGAGGAATCAAGAGACCCAGTACTTC. Protein product: CASSIGGTSGRRNQETQYF. Full variable domain (rest looked up from reference TRBV19 and TRBJ2-5): DGGITQSPKYLFRKEGQNVTLSCEQNLNHDAMYWYRQDPGQGLRLIYYSQIVNDFQKGDIAEGYSVSREKKESFPLTVTSAQKNPTAFYLCASSIGGTSGRRNQETQYFGPGTRLLVL.

The rearrangement joins TRBV28 to TRBJ2-1, with 7 bases identical to TRBD2. Germline CDR1 reads MDHEN; CDR2 reads SYDVKM. The CDR3 contains 14 residues. Trimming cost V 6 bases and J 8 bases; bases outside gene matches: 10. CDR3 DNA: TGTGCCAGCAGCCCAGGGAGGGAGGGCTATGAGCAGTTCTTC. Protein sequence: CASSPGREGYEQFF.